This note documents a single T cell receptor beta chain sequence. Its antigen is undetermined. TRB was amplified by touch-down multiplex PCR, primer pools A and B combined. TCRdb re-called the multiplex PCR reads; one entry per CDR3 protein, DNA not given. Its listing shows about 8,100 distinct CDR3 sequences. Roughly 38,000 genome equivalents of blood DNA were amplified for TRB. This record comes from a study of T cell clusters in autoimmune cytopenias. Study findings and constraints: TRB repertoire shifts in secondary cytopenia and chronic lymphocytic leukemia mostly reflected lymphoma, not autoimmunity.

The receptor's source is a human donor with an autoimmune cytopenia or autoimmune hepatitis (not recorded which). The sample comprised peripheral blood.

The CDR3 is CASSAGTGYQPQHF. The chain couples TRBV19 to TRBJ1-5; TCRdb outputs TRBD1, but without DNA this stays unchecked. CDR1 and CDR2 from the germline V gene are LNHDA and SQIVND (reference sequence). The CDR3 sequence is 14 residues long.